The clone carrying this T cell receptor beta chain was seen a few times. The antigen remains unidentified. This specimen belongs to a study of molecular identifiers for immune sequencing clone quantification. Study results and caveats: One cell's worth of spiked Jurkat TCR RNA was reportedly detectable among 970,000 or so naive cells.

Generation of bulk TCR libraries relied on previously described methods and listed TCR primers. Using its own MiXCR run on the PCR reads, TCRdb lists one record per CDR3 protein. The sample has roughly 12,000 distinct CDR3 sequences, 15% to 20% seen once. Germline assignment: CDR1 LNHDA and CDR2 SQIVND (reference sequence). The V gene lost 8 bases and the J gene lost 2 bases, with 13 bases spanning the gap. This CDR3 has 15 residues. The sample comprised naive CD8+ T cells from blood, with Jurkat cell RNA spiked in. Subset denoted: FACS-sorted CD8+CD4-CCR7+CD45RA+ naive T cells. This chain joins TRBV19 and TRBJ2-6, with TRBD2 as a possible D gene (6 bases). This sequence originates from a human donor in good health. Some libraries in this study had Jurkat cell RNA spiked in. The DNA for the CDR3 is TGTGCCAGTGAAGGTTGGACTACTGGGGCCAACGTCCTGACTTTC. It is translated as CASEGWTTGANVLTF.